The 16 T cell receptor beta chains below come from one sample, sequenced in a study of a mutant IDH1 vaccine in newly diagnosed glioma. No antigen has been identified for these receptors. Stated time point: week 47, end of study. In the vaccine, a single dose held 300 ug of the mutant IDH1 20-mer peptide, along with topical imiquimod. Method: immunoSEQ multiplex PCR; TCRdb's copy keeps in-frame clones and lacks some. Of about 94,000 clones listed, around nine tenths are singletons. Sequencing was performed on PBMCs, taken from a glioma patient whose treatment included an IDH1 peptide vaccine. The origin of the receptors is a woman aged 50 to 60 with glioma.

The chain carries TRBV27 and TRBJ2-2, with 11 bases identical to TRBD2. V trimming: 1 base; J trimming: 3 bases; junction bases outside the gene matches: 10. The CDR3 spans 19 residues. CDR1 is MNHEY and CDR2 is SMNVEV in the germline V gene (reference sequence). The CDR3 bases are TGTGCCAGCAGTTTATATCCCCCTGGGACTAGCGGATACACCGGGGAGCTGTTTTTT. Its protein is CASSLYPPGTSGYTGELFF.

CDR3 coding DNA: TGTGCCAGCAGCCAGGGAGACAGGGAACTCCAGTACTTC. This codes for CASSQGDRELQYF. The genes are TRBV28 and TRBJ2-4, with TRBD1 matching over 7 bases. The germline V gene encodes CDR1 MDHEN and CDR2 SYDVKM. Trimming at V came to 6 bases and at J to 13 bases, leaving 12 bases not matched to a gene. CDR3 length: 13 residues.

The chain joins TRBV10-3 to TRBJ2-1; TRBD2 matches at 8 bases. The CDR3 covers 16 residues. V dropped 0 bases and J dropped 0; count of bases not matched to a gene: 1. Germline V gives CDR1 ENHRY, CDR2 SYGVKD. The DNA of the CDR3 is TGTGCCATCAGTGAGTCCACTAGCGGCTCCTACAATGAGCAGTTCTTC. Amino acid sequence: CAISESTSGSYNEQFF.

The genes are TRBV6-1 and TRBJ2-6; 8 positions match TRBD1. This CDR3 is 19 amino acids long. The junction had 8 bases not matched to a gene; V was cut back by 0 bases and J by 1 base. Per germline, CDR1 MNHNS and CDR2 SASEGT. The chain's CDR3 is CASSEASRGRLSGANVLTF. CDR3 nucleotide sequence: TGTGCCAGCAGTGAAGCCAGCAGGGGGCGGCTATCTGGGGCCAACGTCCTGACTTTC.

The gene calls are TRBV5-1 and TRBJ2-3; the match to TRBD2 covers 12 bases. Germline CDR1 SGHRS, CDR2 YFSETQ. The V and J ends lost 3 bases and 3 bases, in that order; junction bases with no gene match: 14. This CDR3 is built from 19 residues. CDR3 coding DNA: TGCGCCAGCAGCTCCAAGGGGGCTAGCGGGAGGGCCGGGACAGATACGCAGTATTTT. It encodes CASSSKGASGRAGTDTQYF.

The chain carries TRBV6-4 and TRBJ2-2; 9 nucleotides align to TRBD1. Germline V gene data show CDR1 as MRHNA and CDR2 as SNTAGT. The CDR3 is made up of 16 amino acids. The trim removed 6 bases at V and 0 bases at J, leaving 5 bases unmatched. The CDR3 DNA reads as TGTGCCAGCAGCGGGGACAGGGCCTCGAACACCGGGGAGCTGTTTTTT. Residues: CASSGDRASNTGELFF.

The rearrangement links TRBV9 to TRBJ1-3, with unresolved D. Germline CDR1 is SGDLS and CDR2 is YYNGEE. Trimming took 0 bases from V and 0 from J, leaving 4 bases between them. The CDR3 has 14 amino acids. CDR3 protein: CASSVEASGNTIYF. In DNA, the CDR3 is TGTGCCAGCAGCGTAGAGGCCTCTGGAAACACCATATATTTT. Based on the CDR3 plus reference TRBV9 and TRBJ1-3, the full variable domain is DSGVTQTPKHLITATGQRVTLRCSPRSGDLSVYWYQQSLDQGLQFLIQYYNGEERAKGNILERFSAQQFPDLHSELNLSSLELGDSALYFCASSVEASGNTIYFGEGSWLTVV.

The rearrangement joins TRBV6-5 to TRBJ1-5, with TRBD1 matching over 7 bases. J was trimmed by 7 bases and V by 5 bases; bases with no gene match: 11. This CDR3 contains 15 residues. Germline V lookup: CDR1 MNHEY, CDR2 SVGAGI. CDR3 protein: CASSLRSGGVQPQHF. The CDR3 bases are TGTGCCAGCAGTCTCCGGTCAGGGGGGGTACAGCCCCAGCATTTT.

The CDR3 nucleotides are TGTGCCAGCCAGACCTGGAATCAGCCCCAGCATTTT. Translating gives CASQTWNQPQHF. The V call is TRBV6-5, the J call TRBJ1-5; D unresolved. V lost 8 bases, J lost 4 bases, and 9 bases lay in between. This CDR3 has 12 amino acids. Germline CDR1 is MNHEY and CDR2 is SVGAGI.

The V call is TRBV4-2, the J call TRBJ2-2; 8 bases fit TRBD2. This CDR3 comprises 16 residues. Germline V gene lookup returns CDR1 LGHNA and CDR2 YNFKEQ. The V gene end was trimmed by 1 base and the J gene end by 3 bases; junction bases not matched to a gene: 4. The CDR3 nucleotides are TGTGCCAGCAGCCAAGGGACTAGCCATCACACCGGGGAGCTGTTTTTT. The encoded protein is CASSQGTSHHTGELFF.

The J gene is TRBJ2-7, the V gene TRBV30; 8 nucleotides agree with TRBD1. The CDR3 has 16 amino acids. The germline CDR1 and CDR2 sequences are GTSNPN and SVGIG (reference sequence). V trimming: 0 bases; J trimming: 2 bases; junction bases outside the gene matches: 9. The CDR3 loop reads CAWSVQGVMSPYEQYF. In DNA form, the CDR3 reads TGTGCCTGGAGTGTACAGGGGGTGATGAGCCCCTACGAGCAGTACTTC.

The V call is TRBV13, the J call TRBJ2-5; D gene uncertain. The germline V and J ends were trimmed by 2 bases and 11 bases, with 15 bases remaining between them. This CDR3 has 13 amino acids. The V gene's germline CDR1 is PRHDT and CDR2 FYEKMQ (reference sequence). CDR3 protein: CASSLPPDLEQYF. In nucleotides, the CDR3 is TGTGCCAGCAGCTTACCCCCAGATTTGGAGCAGTACTTC.

The chain has TRBV7-2 and TRBJ2-7; 7 nucleotides align to TRBD1. This CDR3 contains 13 residues. The germline CDR1 and CDR2 sequences are SGHTA and FQGNSA. V shed 5 bases and J 3 bases; nucleotides not matched to a gene: 4. CDR3 region: CASSRQGFYEQYF. CDR3 DNA sequence: TGTGCCAGCAGCCGACAGGGATTCTACGAGCAGTACTTC.

The chain combines TRBV4-2 with TRBJ1-2; 10 bases match TRBD1. CDR1 and CDR2 (germline): LGHNA, YNFKEQ. V trimming: 4 bases; J trimming: 2 bases; junction bases outside the gene matches: 4. The CDR3 is made up of 15 amino acids. For the CDR3, the DNA is TGTGCCAGCAGCCCTAGGGACAGGGGCAACTATGGCTACACCTTC. Amino acid sequence: CASSPRDRGNYGYTF.

The V gene is TRBV19, the J gene TRBJ2-5, with 9 bases matching TRBD1. The V gene end was trimmed by 1 base and the J gene end by 1 base; junction bases not matched to a gene: 4. The CDR3 consists of 16 residues. Germline V CDR1 and CDR2: LNHDA, SQIVND (reference sequence). CDR3 sequence reads: CASSIGMGQGQETQYF. CDR3 sequence (DNA): TGTGCCAGTAGTATAGGTATGGGACAGGGCCAAGAGACCCAGTACTTC.

The chain employs TRBV28 and TRBJ1-4; D perhaps matches TRBD1 (5 bases). Germline-derived CDR1 and CDR2 are MDHEN and SYDVKM. V was shortened by 8 bases and J by 3 bases, with 16 bases between the two germline ends. CDR3 length: 15 residues. The CDR3 bases are TGTGCCAGCTCCAGCGGGGGAAAGGCTAATGAAAAACTGTTTTTT. Encoded protein: CASSSGGKANEKLFF.